This is a list of T cell receptor beta chains from one sample in a study of cytomegalovirus exposure and HLA in healthy donors. Data came from immunoSEQ multiplex PCR; TCRdb stores just in-frame clones and leaves some out. The data contain a few hundred thousand clones, just over 75% of them singletons. Sequencing used PBMCs. The receptors originated from a woman aged 55-75 years in good health and CMV-seropositive. Both conserved end residues are part of each CDR3. A D gene is named only where the DNA matches it firmly. Some rows mark clone size as missing; the rest say once, few, many or name a class of expanded clone.

D gene	V gene	J gene	clone size	CDR3 protein	CDR3 DNA
-	TRBV20-1	TRBJ2-3	-	CSASPVDTQYF	TGCAGTGCTTCCCCGGTGGATACGCAGTATTTT
TRBD1	TRBV7-9	TRBJ1-4	few	CSSSLVVQGAGKLFF	TGTTCCAGCAGCTTAGTGGTCCAGGGGGCCGGAAAACTGTTTTTT
-	TRBV7-2	TRBJ2-7	-	CASRAGNSYEQYF	TGTGCCAGCAGAGCCGGTAACTCCTACGAGCAGTACTTC
TRBD1	TRBV7-2	TRBJ1-2	-	CASSGQVYYGYTF	TGTGCCAGCTCGGGACAGGTTTACTATGGCTACACCTTC
-	TRBV4-3	TRBJ2-2	-	CASSQAGSADTGELFF	TGCGCCAGCAGCCAAGCCGGGTCGGCCGACACCGGGGAGCTGTTTTTT
-	TRBV19	TRBJ2-2	-	CASTPRASRDTGELFF	TGTGCCAGTACCCCACGAGCCTCACGGGACACCGGGGAGCTGTTTTTT
TRBD1	TRBV6-5	TRBJ1-2	-	CANSREQGHYGYTF	TGTGCCAACTCCAGAGAACAGGGGCACTATGGCTACACCTTC
-	TRBV6-6	TRBJ2-7	-	CASSYSAGTFEQYF	TGTGCCAGCAGTTACTCGGCCGGGACATTCGAGCAGTACTTC
TRBD1	TRBV10-3	TRBJ1-2	-	CAISETTGWRDYTF	TGTGCCATCAGTGAGACGACAGGGTGGAGGGACTACACCTTC
-	TRBV7-9	TRBJ1-1	few	CASSLGLMNTEAFF	TGTGCCAGCAGCTTAGGGCTGATGAACACTGAAGCTTTCTTT
-	TRBV2	TRBJ1-5	-	CASSEGGQLLGQPQHF	TGTGCCAGCAGTGAGGGGGGGCAGCTCCTTGGGCAGCCCCAGCATTTT
TRBD2	TRBV19	TRBJ2-3	-	CASSSPRGGTRDTQYF	TGTGCCAGTAGTTCACCACGCGGGGGGACCAGAGATACGCAGTATTTT
TRBD1	TRBV29-1	TRBJ1-1	-	CSVASGQGVTEAFF	TGCAGCGTTGCGTCTGGGCAGGGGGTGACTGAAGCTTTCTTT
-	TRBV7-7	TRBJ2-5	-	CASSSTISEETQYF	TGTGCCAGCAGCTCGACTATTTCCGAAGAGACCCAGTACTTC
TRBD1	TRBV5-1	TRBJ1-5	-	CASSLTGEDQPQHF	TGCGCCAGCAGCCTTACAGGGGAGGATCAGCCCCAGCATTTT
-	TRBV7-8	TRBJ2-3	-	CASRRGEDTQYF	TGTGCCAGCCGCAGGGGGGAAGATACGCAGTATTTT
-	TRBV30	TRBJ1-3	-	CAWSQGRNSGNTIYF	TGTGCCTGGAGTCAAGGCAGGAACTCTGGAAACACCATATATTTT
TRBD1	TRBV27	TRBJ2-7	-	CASRRTGGYEQYF	TGTGCCAGCAGGAGGACAGGGGGCTACGAGCAGTACTTC
TRBD2	TRBV7-3	TRBJ2-5	-	CASSSRGRLETQYF	TGTGCCAGCAGCTCCCGCGGGAGGCTGGAGACCCAGTACTTC
TRBD1	TRBV5-1	TRBJ2-3	once	CASTRTGGTDTQYF	TGCGCCAGCACCCGGACAGGGGGCACAGATACGCAGTATTTT
TRBD1	TRBV11-2	TRBJ1-5	-	CASSLDRGDSNQPQHF	TGTGCCAGCAGCTTAGACAGGGGGGATAGCAATCAGCCCCAGCATTTT
-	TRBV4-3	TRBJ1-2	-	CASSRAGLYDGYTF	TGCGCCAGCAGCCGGGCAGGGTTGTACGATGGCTACACCTTC
-	TRBV9	TRBJ2-1	-	CASSVGGLPYNEQFF	TGTGCCAGCAGCGTAGGTGGACTACCCTACAATGAGCAGTTCTTC
-	TRBV5-1	TRBJ2-1	few	CASSLVRAANEQFF	TGCGCCAGCAGCTTGGTCCGAGCGGCAAATGAGCAGTTCTTC
TRBD1	TRBV6-5	TRBJ1-2	-	CASSYSTGAHYGYTF	TGTGCCAGCAGTTACTCCACAGGGGCGCACTATGGCTACACCTTC
-	TRBV4-2	TRBJ1-4	-	CASSRRGEVTNEKLFF	TGTGCCAGCAGCCGCCGGGGGGAGGTAACTAATGAAAAACTGTTTTTT
-	TRBV21-1	TRBJ2-7	-	CASRGDTPYEQYF	TGTGCCAGCAGGGGGGACACCCCATACGAGCAGTACTTC
-	TRBV9	TRBJ2-4	-	CASSVRPFEDIQYF	TGTGCCAGCAGCGTAAGGCCCTTCGAGGACATTCAGTACTTC
-	TRBV28	TRBJ2-1	-	CASSLGQAKNEQFF	TGTGCCAGCAGTTTGGGGCAGGCGAAAAATGAGCAGTTCTTC
TRBD1	TRBV11-2	TRBJ2-2	once	CASVMTGGTGELFF	TGTGCCAGCGTCATGACAGGGGGCACCGGGGAGCTGTTTTTT
-	TRBV18	TRBJ1-5	-	CASSPRDQPQHF	TGTGCCAGCTCACCGAGGGATCAGCCCCAGCATTTT
-	TRBV5-6	TRBJ1-6	-	CASSLYGGGYNSPLHF	TGTGCCAGCAGCTTGTATGGCGGGGGGTATAATTCACCCCTCCACTTT
-	TRBV7-2	TRBJ2-2	-	CASSFRAPGTGELFF	TGTGCCAGCAGCTTCCGGGCCCCAGGGACCGGGGAGCTGTTTTTT
-	TRBV5-6	TRBJ2-6	-	CASSLGRVSGANVLTF	TGTGCCAGCAGCTTGGGCAGGGTTTCAGGGGCCAACGTCCTGACTTTC
-	TRBV11-2	TRBJ2-2	-	CASSYAGDGELFF	TGTGCCAGCAGTTATGCAGGGGACGGGGAGCTGTTTTTT
-	TRBV6-1	TRBJ1-2	-	CASRVGGEGGYTF	TGTGCCAGCAGGGTTGGGGGCGAGGGTGGCTACACCTTC
TRBD2	TRBV28	TRBJ2-5	-	CASSRATSGGFQETQYF	TGTGCCAGCAGTCGGGCGACTAGCGGGGGGTTCCAAGAGACCCAGTACTTC
TRBD2	TRBV14	TRBJ2-1	-	CASSALAGVYNEQFF	TGTGCCAGCAGCGCCCTAGCGGGGGTATACAATGAGCAGTTCTTC
-	TRBV4-1	TRBJ2-7	-	CASSQVPGFYEQYF	TGCGCCAGCAGCCAAGTTCCCGGGTTCTACGAGCAGTACTTC
-	TRBV2	TRBJ2-1	-	CASSSETYNEQFF	TGTGCCAGCAGTAGCGAAACCTACAATGAGCAGTTCTTC
TRBD1	TRBV5-4	TRBJ2-2	few	CASRPGTGNTGELFF	TGTGCCAGCAGACCCGGGACAGGGAACACCGGGGAGCTGTTTTTT
TRBD2	TRBV5-1	TRBJ2-3	-	CASDRTSGGTTDTQYF	TGCGCCAGCGACCGGACTAGCGGGGGTACCACAGATACGCAGTATTTT
TRBD1	TRBV7-8	TRBJ1-1	-	CASSPDRGGDTEAFF	TGTGCCAGCAGCCCGGACAGGGGGGGAGACACTGAAGCTTTCTTT
-	TRBV4-1	TRBJ1-6	-	CASSQGGTVGNSPLHF	TGCGCCAGCAGCCAAGGCGGGACGGTCGGAAATTCACCCCTCCACTTT
TRBD2	TRBV27	TRBJ2-3	-	CASSASGLAGEGDTQYF	TGTGCCAGCAGTGCCTCCGGACTAGCGGGAGAGGGAGATACGCAGTATTTT
TRBD2	TRBV28	TRBJ2-7	-	CASSLGGGGYEQYF	TGTGCCAGCAGTCTGGGTGGCGGGGGCTACGAGCAGTACTTC
TRBD1	TRBV28	TRBJ1-6	-	CASREGQGIDYNSPLHF	TGTGCCAGCAGGGAAGGACAGGGGATAGACTATAATTCACCCCTCCACTTT
-	TRBV29-1	TRBJ1-1	-	CSVEQDTEAFF	TGCAGCGTTGAACAGGACACTGAAGCTTTCTTT
-	TRBV9	TRBJ1-4	once	CASSLGKGRNNEKLFF	TGTGCCAGCAGCCTCGGGAAAGGCCGAAATAATGAAAAACTGTTTTTT